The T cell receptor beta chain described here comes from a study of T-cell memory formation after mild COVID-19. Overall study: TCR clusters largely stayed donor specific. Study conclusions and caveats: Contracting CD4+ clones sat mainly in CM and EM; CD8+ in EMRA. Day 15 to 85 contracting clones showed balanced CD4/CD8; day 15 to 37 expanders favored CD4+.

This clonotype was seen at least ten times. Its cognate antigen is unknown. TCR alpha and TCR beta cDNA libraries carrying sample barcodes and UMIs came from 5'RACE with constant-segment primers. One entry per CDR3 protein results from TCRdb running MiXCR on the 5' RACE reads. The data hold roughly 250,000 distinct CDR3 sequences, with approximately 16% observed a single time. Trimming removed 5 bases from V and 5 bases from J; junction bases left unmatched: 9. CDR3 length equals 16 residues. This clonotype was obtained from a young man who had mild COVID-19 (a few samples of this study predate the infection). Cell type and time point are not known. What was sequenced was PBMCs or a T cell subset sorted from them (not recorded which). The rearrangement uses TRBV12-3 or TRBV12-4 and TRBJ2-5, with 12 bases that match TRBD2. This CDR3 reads CASSAPSGGAYETQYF. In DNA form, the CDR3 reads TGTGCCAGCAGTGCCCCTAGCGGGGGGGCCTATGAGACCCAGTACTTC.